This TCR beta chain is from a study of control samples from healthy donors and cancer patients. CDR1 is SGDLS and CDR2 is YYNGEE in the germline V gene. The germline V and J ends were trimmed by 1 base and 4 bases, with 14 bases remaining between them. This CDR3 comprises 16 residues. Here immunoSEQ multiplex PCR was the method, and the copy in TCRdb shows in-frame clones only, minus some. Of about 89,000 clones in the sample, approximately 87% are singletons; the top ten hold 2.1%. The table lists this clone with a count of one. The V and J genes are TRBV9 and TRBJ1-4; tentative D call: TRBD1 (5 bases). The TCR sequence derives from a woman aged 40 to 50 in good health. Sequencing was carried out using blood. CDR3 sequence: CASSVSPAGYNEKLFF. Here the CDR3 DNA reads TGTGCCAGCAGCGTAAGTCCCGCAGGGTATAATGAAAAACTGTTTTTT.